This T cell receptor beta chain was captured in a study of beta chain features in type 1 diabetes. Study observations and caveats: Lower insertion and higher deletion counts appeared at VDJ junctions in type 1 diabetes patients. A moderate, significant TCRB CDR3 shortening appeared in type 1 diabetes across four CD4+ subsets.

Sequenced material consisted of expressed TCRB transcripts (all of the isolated RNA was reverse transcribed). Sequencing was performed with immunoSEQ multiplex PCR; in TCRdb, only in-frame clones are kept and a portion is missing. In the table there are 850,000 to 900,000 clones, about a sixth of which are singletons. A note on this clone: Its antigen is currently unknown.

The CDR3 covers 16 residues. V was pared by 4 bases and J by 1 base, with 8 bases of the junction left unmatched. Per germline, CDR1 SGDLS and CDR2 YYNGEE. The sequence derives from a woman aged 18-29 years in good health. V gene TRBV9 combines with J gene TRBJ1-5; 7 positions agree with TRBD1. Specimen: naive CD4+ T cells from blood. Written as DNA, the CDR3 is TGTGCCAGCAGCCCAGGGGCGGGACAGAGCAATCAGCCCCAGCATTTT. This encodes CASSPGAGQSNQPQHF.